The rows below give T cell receptor beta chains drawn from one sample of a study of early T cells in non-severe SARS-CoV-2 infection. TCRdb fed the 5' RACE reads into MiXCR, producing one record per CDR3 protein. The sample yields about 45,000 distinct CDR3 sequences, around 10% seen once. Material for sequencing was whole blood. These receptors were obtained from an adult who was a healthcare worker with PCR-confirmed SARS-CoV-2 infection or an uninfected control (not recorded which). Both conserved end residues are trimmed from each CDR3. Fields, in order: D gene, CDR3 length, J gene, V gene, CDR3 protein. The D gene is left open where the match is weak.

d_call: NA; cdr3_length: 10; j_call: TRBJ2-1; v_call: TRBV10-3; cdr3_aa: AIRGPLGEQF
d_call: TRBD1; cdr3_length: 13; j_call: TRBJ2-7; v_call: TRBV29-1; cdr3_aa: SVASGTGGLYEQY
d_call: NA; cdr3_length: 10; j_call: TRBJ1-5; v_call: TRBV11-2; cdr3_aa: ASSDLYQPQH
d_call: NA; cdr3_length: 9; j_call: TRBJ1-1; v_call: TRBV5-1; cdr3_aa: ASQENTEAF
d_call: TRBD2; cdr3_length: 12; j_call: TRBJ2-2; v_call: TRBV28; cdr3_aa: ASSQPGGRRELF
d_call: NA; cdr3_length: 12; j_call: TRBJ1-6; v_call: TRBV5-4; cdr3_aa: ASSLSGRNSPLH
d_call: NA; cdr3_length: 13; j_call: TRBJ2-2; v_call: TRBV9; cdr3_aa: ASSVFSAYTGELF
d_call: TRBD2; cdr3_length: 15; j_call: TRBJ2-1; v_call: TRBV20-1; cdr3_aa: SARDSRGTTLYNEQF
d_call: NA; cdr3_length: 13; j_call: TRBJ2-4; v_call: TRBV20-1; cdr3_aa: SARDGREAKNIQY
d_call: NA; cdr3_length: 11; j_call: TRBJ2-1; v_call: TRBV5-1; cdr3_aa: ASSFRGDREQF